The rows below give T cell receptor beta chains drawn from one sample of a study of regulatory and conventional T cells in RAG deficiency. Some clones are missing from TCRdb's copy, which holds only in-frame ones; the method was immunoSEQ multiplex PCR. The top ten clones hold roughly 1.4% of a sample with 7,000 to 10,000 clones, approximately 93% of them seen once. Another study also made use of these data, one on regulatory T cells.

Sample: CD127- CD25+ CD4+ Tregs sorted from blood. These receptors came from a human donor in good health. Both conserved end residues are part of each CDR3. The order of the fields is V gene, clone size, D gene, J gene, CDR3 protein, CDR3 DNA. A D gene is named only where the DNA matches it firmly. Clone size is stated in some rows and not others, as once, few, many or a class when expanded.

V gene: TRBV7-6; clone size: -; D gene: -; J gene: TRBJ2-7; CDR3 protein: CASSLEEGGTYEQYF; CDR3 DNA: TGTGCCAGCAGCTTAGAAGAGGGAGGAACCTACGAGCAGTACTTC
V gene: TRBV23-1; clone size: -; D gene: TRBD1; J gene: TRBJ1-1; CDR3 protein: CASSHSALLWKGSRGPRKNTEAFF; CDR3 DNA: TGCGCCAGCAGTCATTCTGCTCTACTATGGAAAGGTTCAAGGGGGCCTCGAAAGAACACTGAAGCTTTCTTT
V gene: TRBV6-5; clone size: -; D gene: -; J gene: TRBJ2-2; CDR3 protein: CASSPLRTGELFF; CDR3 DNA: TGTGCCAGCAGCCCTCTGAGGACCGGGGAGCTGTTTTTT
V gene: TRBV27; clone size: -; D gene: TRBD2; J gene: TRBJ2-2; CDR3 protein: CASSFSLATTGELFF; CDR3 DNA: TGTGCCAGCAGTTTTTCACTAGCGACTACCGGGGAGCTGTTTTTT
V gene: TRBV5-5; clone size: -; D gene: TRBD1; J gene: TRBJ2-5; CDR3 protein: CASSFSKRGQGFQETQYF; CDR3 DNA: TGTGCCAGCAGCTTTTCTAAACGGGGACAGGGATTCCAAGAGACCCAGTACTTC
V gene: TRBV11-2; clone size: -; D gene: TRBD2; J gene: TRBJ2-3; CDR3 protein: CASSQREGLYTDTQYF; CDR3 DNA: TGTGCCAGCAGCCAGCGGGAGGGTTTGTACACAGATACGCAGTATTTT
V gene: TRBV28; clone size: -; D gene: -; J gene: TRBJ2-6; CDR3 protein: CASSRGLTRSGANVLTF; CDR3 DNA: TGTGCCAGCAGTAGGGGACTTACCCGCTCTGGGGCCAACGTCCTGACTTTC
V gene: TRBV5-1; clone size: -; D gene: TRBD1; J gene: TRBJ1-2; CDR3 protein: CASSSDRDSGYTF; CDR3 DNA: TGCGCCAGCAGCTCGGACAGGGATAGTGGCTACACCTTC
V gene: TRBV18; clone size: -; D gene: -; J gene: TRBJ2-2; CDR3 protein: CASSPGRRGLLGELFF; CDR3 DNA: TGTGCCAGCTCACCCGGACGCAGGGGTCTTCTCGGGGAGCTGTTTTTT
V gene: TRBV7-9; clone size: -; D gene: -; J gene: TRBJ1-4; CDR3 protein: CASSLGRSEAGEKLFF; CDR3 DNA: TGTGCCAGCAGCTTAGGACGGTCAGAGGCCGGTGAAAAACTGTTTTTT
V gene: TRBV12-5; clone size: -; D gene: TRBD1; J gene: TRBJ2-3; CDR3 protein: CASGIGTGSTDTQYF; CDR3 DNA: TGTGCTAGTGGCATCGGGACAGGGAGCACAGATACGCAGTATTTT
V gene: TRBV18; clone size: -; D gene: -; J gene: TRBJ1-1; CDR3 protein: CASSPSLNTEAFF; CDR3 DNA: TGTGCCAGCTCACCATCTCTGAACACTGAAGCTTTCTTT
V gene: TRBV14; clone size: -; D gene: -; J gene: TRBJ2-5; CDR3 protein: CASSRSYSRGTQYF; CDR3 DNA: TGTGCCAGCAGCCGCTCATACTCAAGAGGGACCCAGTACTTC
V gene: TRBV6-1; clone size: -; D gene: TRBD1; J gene: TRBJ1-3; CDR3 protein: CASSEVLGTVSGNTIYF; CDR3 DNA: TGTGCCAGCAGTGAAGTTTTGGGGACAGTCTCTGGAAACACCATATATTTT
V gene: TRBV4-3; clone size: few; D gene: TRBD2; J gene: TRBJ2-3; CDR3 protein: CASSQDASGSTDTQYF; CDR3 DNA: TGCGCCAGCAGCCAAGATGCTAGCGGGAGTACAGATACGCAGTATTTT
V gene: TRBV7-8; clone size: -; D gene: -; J gene: TRBJ1-1; CDR3 protein: CASSGGEAAFF; CDR3 DNA: TGTGCCAGCAGCGGGGGGGAGGCAGCTTTCTTT
V gene: TRBV5-1; clone size: -; D gene: -; J gene: TRBJ1-2; CDR3 protein: CASSKGDIDYGYTF; CDR3 DNA: TGCGCCAGCAGTAAAGGGGACATCGACTATGGCTACACCTTC
V gene: TRBV6-6; clone size: -; D gene: -; J gene: TRBJ1-1; CDR3 protein: CASSYSPGRVNTEAFF; CDR3 DNA: TGTGCCAGCAGTTACTCTCCAGGGAGGGTGAACACTGAAGCTTTCTTT
V gene: TRBV18; clone size: few; D gene: -; J gene: TRBJ1-2; CDR3 protein: CASSLGGGAFYGYTF; CDR3 DNA: TGTGCCAGCTCACTGGGAGGGGGAGCCTTCTATGGCTACACCTTC
V gene: TRBV7-2; clone size: -; D gene: -; J gene: TRBJ2-5; CDR3 protein: CASSSTMGRETQYF; CDR3 DNA: TGTGCCAGCAGCTCAACGATGGGGAGAGAGACCCAGTACTTC
V gene: TRBV15; clone size: -; D gene: -; J gene: TRBJ2-1; CDR3 protein: CATSRDLARNHEQFF; CDR3 DNA: TGTGCCACCAGCAGAGATCTAGCTCGAAACCATGAGCAGTTCTTC
V gene: TRBV5-1; clone size: -; D gene: TRBD2; J gene: TRBJ2-1; CDR3 protein: CASSSPGGGGLSYNEQFF; CDR3 DNA: TGCGCCAGCAGCTCCCCGGGTGGCGGGGGTCTTTCCTACAATGAGCAGTTCTTC
V gene: TRBV6-5; clone size: -; D gene: TRBD2; J gene: TRBJ2-1; CDR3 protein: CASSLSGRADNEQFF; CDR3 DNA: TGTGCCAGCAGTCTTAGCGGGAGGGCCGACAATGAGCAGTTCTTC
V gene: TRBV6-5; clone size: -; D gene: -; J gene: TRBJ1-2; CDR3 protein: CASSYSGTDNGYTF; CDR3 DNA: TGTGCCAGCAGTTACTCGGGTACGGACAATGGCTACACCTTC
V gene: TRBV7-5; clone size: -; D gene: -; J gene: TRBJ2-7; CDR3 protein: CARSSRGFGPYEQYF; CDR3 DNA: TGTGCCAGAAGCTCCCGGGGGTTCGGCCCCTACGAGCAGTACTTC